The 6 T cell receptor beta chains below all came from one sample that was sequenced in a study of graft-versus-host responses after intestinal transplantation. Sequenced by immunoSEQ multiplex PCR; TCRdb stores in-frame clones only, minus some. The sample holds 5,000 to 7,000 clones, roughly 71% seen once. Graft samples were processed, releasing intraepithelial and lamina propria lymphocytes. Sequencing used ileum tissue, obtained almost 310 days after intestinal transplant. The receptors shown here come from a human patient who received an intestinal transplant, so some T cells may come from the graft donor.

Concerning this clone itself: Other DNA sequences in the same sample also yield this CDR3. This chain uses TRBV7-9 with TRBJ1-4; a weak D match, TRBD1 (6 bases). Trimming left V 0 bases short and J 5 bases short, with 7 bases between. Germline V CDR1 and CDR2: SEHNR, FQNEAQ (reference sequence). CDR3 length equals 14 residues. CDR3 nucleotides: TGTGCCAGCAGCTTAGCAGGGGGGAATGAAAAACTGTTTTTT. Translation gives CASSLAGGNEKLFF.

This chain connects TRBV25-1 to TRBJ1-2, with D possibly being TRBD1 (6 bases). CDR1 and CDR2 (germline): MGHDK, SYGVNS. This CDR3 contains 13 residues. Trimming cost V 5 bases and J 1 base, with 8 bases left between them. The DNA for the CDR3 is TGTGCCAGCAGTAAACAGGGTAACTATGGCTACACCTTC. Amino acid sequence: CASSKQGNYGYTF.

The chain recombines TRBV5-6 with TRBJ2-7; D unclear. The germline V gene has CDR1 SGHDT and CDR2 YYEEEE. The CDR3 runs 14 residues. The V gene lost 1 base and the J gene lost 3 bases, with 11 bases spanning the gap. As DNA, the CDR3 is TGTGCCAGCAGCTTGAATAGACGCTACTACGAGCAGTACTTC. The encoded protein is CASSLNRRYYEQYF.

The chain is built from TRBV7-3 and TRBJ1-3; a weak D match, TRBD1 (6 bases). The CDR3 totals 18 residues. The germline V gene encodes CDR1 SGHTA and CDR2 FQGTGA. Trimming left V 2 bases short and J 7 bases short, with 24 bases between. CDR3 sequence reads: CASSLGTPGATEGNTIYF. The CDR3 coding sequence is TGTGCCAGCAGCTTAGGGACCCCAGGGGCAACCGAGGGGAACACCATATATTTT. The full variable domain, completed using reference TRBV7-3 and TRBJ1-3, is GAGVSQTPSNKVTEKGKYVELRCDPISGHTALYWYRQSLGQGPEFLIYFQGTGAADDSGLPNDRFFAVRPEGSVSTLKIQRTERGDSAVYLCASSLGTPGATEGNTIYFGEGSWLTVV.

The chain combines TRBV5-1 with TRBJ2-7; 9 bases are shared with TRBD1. This CDR3 spans 13 amino acids. The germline V gene has CDR1 SGHRS and CDR2 YFSETQ. Germline trimming cut 4 bases from V and 6 bases from J; bases unmatched to any gene: 5. The CDR3 coding sequence is TGCGCCAGCAGCCAAGGGACAGGGCCCGAGCAGTACTTC. Its protein product is CASSQGTGPEQYF.

The chain links TRBV27 to TRBJ2-7; D is undetermined. The CDR3 consists of 16 residues. Germline V gives CDR1 MNHEY, CDR2 SMNVEV (reference sequence). Trimming stripped 5 bases from V and 1 base from J, with 18 bases between. This chain's CDR3 is CASSPTGLDGSYEQYF. Here the CDR3 DNA reads TGTGCCAGCAGTCCTACTGGCCTGGACGGTTCCTACGAGCAGTACTTC.